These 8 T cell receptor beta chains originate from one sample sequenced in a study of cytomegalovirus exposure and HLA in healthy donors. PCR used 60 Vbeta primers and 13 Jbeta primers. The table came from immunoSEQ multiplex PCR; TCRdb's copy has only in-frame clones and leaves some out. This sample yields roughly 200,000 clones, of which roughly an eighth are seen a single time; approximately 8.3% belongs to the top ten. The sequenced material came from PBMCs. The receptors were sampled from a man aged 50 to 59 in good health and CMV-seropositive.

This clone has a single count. The CDR3 loop reads CASSSILGREQYF. CDR3 nucleotides: TGTGCCAGCAGCTCTATCTTGGGGCGAGAGCAGTACTTC. This chain links TRBV5-4 with TRBJ2-7; D possibly corresponds to TRBD1 (5 bases). Trimming left V 3 bases short and J 7 bases short, with 14 bases between. Germline lookup yields CDR1 SGHNT and CDR2 YYREEE (reference sequence). The CDR3 consists of 13 residues.

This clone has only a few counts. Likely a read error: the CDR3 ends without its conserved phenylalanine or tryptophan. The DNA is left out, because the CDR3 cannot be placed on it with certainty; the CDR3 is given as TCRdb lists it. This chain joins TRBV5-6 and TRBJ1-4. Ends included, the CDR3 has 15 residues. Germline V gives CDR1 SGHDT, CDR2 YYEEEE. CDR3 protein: CASSLGPATNEKMFL.

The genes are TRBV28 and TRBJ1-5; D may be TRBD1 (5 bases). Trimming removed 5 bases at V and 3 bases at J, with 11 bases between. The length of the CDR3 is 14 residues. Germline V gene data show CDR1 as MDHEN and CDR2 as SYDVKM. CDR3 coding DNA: TGTGCCAGCAGTGGGGGGATTTCCAATCAGCCCCAGCATTTT. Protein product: CASSGGISNQPQHF.

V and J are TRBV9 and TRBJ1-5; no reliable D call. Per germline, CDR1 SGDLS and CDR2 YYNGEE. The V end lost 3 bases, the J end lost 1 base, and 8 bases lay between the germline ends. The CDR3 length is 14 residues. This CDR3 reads CASSAGLSNQPQHF. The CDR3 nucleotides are TGTGCCAGCAGCGCCGGTTTGAGCAATCAGCCCCAGCATTTT. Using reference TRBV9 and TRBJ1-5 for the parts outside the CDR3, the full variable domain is DSGVTQTPKHLITATGQRVTLRCSPRSGDLSVYWYQQSLDQGLQFLIQYYNGEERAKGNILERFSAQQFPDLHSELNLSSLELGDSALYFCASSAGLSNQPQHFGDGTRLSIL.

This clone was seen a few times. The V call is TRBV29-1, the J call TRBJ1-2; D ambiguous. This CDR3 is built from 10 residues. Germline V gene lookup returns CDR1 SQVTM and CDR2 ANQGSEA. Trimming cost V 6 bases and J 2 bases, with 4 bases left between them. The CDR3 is CSVSNYGYTF. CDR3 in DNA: TGCAGCGTGTCGAACTATGGCTACACCTTC.

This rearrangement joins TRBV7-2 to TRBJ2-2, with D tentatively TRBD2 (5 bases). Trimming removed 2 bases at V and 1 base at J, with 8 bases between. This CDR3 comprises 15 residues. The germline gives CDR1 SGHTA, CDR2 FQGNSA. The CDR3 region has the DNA TGTGCCAGCAGCTTATTCGGACTGAACACCGGGGAGCTGTTTTTT. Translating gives CASSLFGLNTGELFF.

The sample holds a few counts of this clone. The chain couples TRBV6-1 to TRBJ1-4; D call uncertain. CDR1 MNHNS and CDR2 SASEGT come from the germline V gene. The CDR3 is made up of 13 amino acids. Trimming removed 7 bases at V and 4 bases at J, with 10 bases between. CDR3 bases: TGTGCCAGCATGGTACAGCTTAATGAAAAACTGTTTTTT. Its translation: CASMVQLNEKLFF.

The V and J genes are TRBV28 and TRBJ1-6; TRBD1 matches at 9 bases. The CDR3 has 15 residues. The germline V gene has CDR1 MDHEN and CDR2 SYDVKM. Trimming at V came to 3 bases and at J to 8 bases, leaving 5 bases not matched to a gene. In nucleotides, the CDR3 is TGTGCCAGCAGTTTCGGACAGGGGAAGGATTCACCCCTCCACTTT. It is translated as CASSFGQGKDSPLHF.